The T cell receptor (beta chain) under discussion was sequenced for a study of PD-1 blockade in classical Hodgkin lymphoma. Time point defined: newly diagnosed, previously untreated cHL patient sample. Magnetic negative selection was used to purify CD8+ T cells from thawed PBMCs. V lost 2 bases to trimming and J lost 4 bases; unmatched junction nucleotides: 4. This CDR3 has 15 residues. Germline CDR1 and CDR2: MNHNY and SVGAGI (reference sequence). Using immunoSEQ multiplex PCR, the repertoire was profiled, and TCRdb retains in-frame clones only, with some absent. The data contain approximately 9,300 clones, about nine tenths of them singletons.

This chain connects TRBV6-6 to TRBJ2-3, with 9 positions matching TRBD2. This receptor was taken from a human donor with classical Hodgkin lymphoma. The sequenced sample consisted of CD8+ T cells from blood. The CDR3 reads CASSYGGGAADTQYF. The CDR3, as DNA: TGTGCCAGCAGTTACGGCGGGGGGGCCGCAGATACGCAGTATTTT.